Shown below are 16 T cell receptor beta chains from a single sample sequenced in a study of blood T cell repertoires in COVID-19. TCRdb's copy holds only in-frame clones and misses some; the assay was immunoSEQ multiplex PCR. The sample records 130,000 to 150,000 clones, 70% to 90% being singletons. The sequencing input was peripheral blood. The receptors here all came from a woman in her forties or fifties with acute or convalescent COVID-19.

J is TRBJ1-2 and V is TRBV30; 10 bases match TRBD1. This CDR3 comprises 13 residues. Germline CDR1 GTSNPN, CDR2 SVGIG (reference sequence). Losses at the gene ends were 0 bases for V and 8 bases for J; bases not matched to a gene: 3. DNA of the CDR3: TGTGCCTGGAGTGTCGGGACAGGGGAAGGCTACACCTTC. Amino acid sequence: CAWSVGTGEGYTF.

The chain employs TRBV7-9 and TRBJ2-1; D call uncertain. Germline V gene sequence: CDR1 SEHNR, CDR2 FQNEAQ (reference sequence). V dropped 1 base and J dropped 7 bases, with 8 bases sitting between them. The CDR3 covers 13 residues. The CDR3 coding sequence is TGTGCCAGCAGCTTAGGGCCCGGGAATGAGCAGTTCTTC. It is translated as CASSLGPGNEQFF. Based on the CDR3 plus reference TRBV7-9 and TRBJ2-1, the full variable domain is DTGVSQNPRHKITKRGQNVTFRCDPISEHNRLYWYRQTLGQGPEFLTYFQNEAQLEKSRLLSDRFSAERPKGSFSTLEIQRTEQGDSAMYLCASSLGPGNEQFFGPGTRLTVL.

The count of this clone is one. V gene TRBV9 combines with J gene TRBJ1-3; D unclear. This CDR3 has 14 residues. From germline, CDR1 is SGDLS and CDR2 YYNGEE. With 3 bases removed from V and 0 bases from J, the gap between germline ends came to 7 bases. The CDR3 region is CASSAVNSGNTIYF. Here the CDR3 DNA reads TGTGCCAGCAGCGCTGTAAACTCTGGAAACACCATATATTTT.

The V call is TRBV7-8, the J call TRBJ1-1; D unclear. V was shortened by 5 bases and J by 2 bases, with 12 bases between the two germline ends. Germline assignment: CDR1 SGHVS and CDR2 FQNEAQ. CDR3 size: 14 residues. The CDR3 DNA is TGTGCCAGCAGCCCGCTGACGGGAAACACTGAAGCTTTCTTT. Translating it yields CASSPLTGNTEAFF.

The chain joins TRBV7-9 to TRBJ1-1; D may be TRBD1 (5 bases). The CDR3 contains 13 residues. V lost 5 bases, J lost 7 bases, and 14 bases lay in between. Germline assignment: CDR1 SEHNR and CDR2 FQNEAQ (reference sequence). The CDR3 DNA reads TGTGCCAGCAGCCCCGACGGGGACTTTGAAGCTTTCTTT. Its translation is CASSPDGDFEAFF.

As for this clone: The junction departs from the called germline gene at one end, perhaps through a read error. This sequence joins TRBV30 and TRBJ2-4, with D perhaps TRBD1 (6 bases). CDR3 length: 15 residues. Germline CDR1 is GTSNPN and CDR2 is SVGIG (reference sequence). CDR3 in DNA: TGTGCCTGGATCGCGGCAGGGGATATCAAAAACATTCAGTACTTT. Its translation: CAWIAAGDIKNIQYF.

The chain joins TRBV21-1 to TRBJ1-4. TRBV21-1 is a pseudogene segment. The CDR3 contains 14 residues. The CDR3 nucleotides read TGTGCCAGCCCCCCCCAGGGAGGTGGTGAAAAACTGTTTTTT. Amino acids: CASPPQGGGEKLFF.

The CDR3 sequence is CSSNDERGTDTQYF. The CDR3 DNA sequence: TGCAGCTCAAACGACGAGCGGGGCACAGATACGCAGTATTTT. V gene TRBV29-1 combines with J gene TRBJ2-3, with D maybe TRBD2 (6 bases). V was cut by 8 bases and J by 1 base, with 16 bases left in between. CDR1 SQVTM and CDR2 ANQGSEA come from the germline V gene. This CDR3 region has 14 residues.

The V call is TRBV10-2, the J call TRBJ1-1; D may be TRBD1 (6 bases). The CDR3 consists of 13 residues. Germline assignment: CDR1 WSHSY and CDR2 SAAADI. The germline V and J ends were trimmed by 7 bases and 1 base, with 10 bases remaining between them. The CDR3 DNA reads as TGCGCCAGCATGGACAGTGCGAACACTGAAGCTTTCTTT. Amino acid sequence: CASMDSANTEAFF.

The rearrangement uses TRBV11-2 and TRBJ2-2; TRBD2 agrees at 8 bases. The J segment lost 6 bases and the V segment lost 3 bases, leaving 9 bases of the junction unmatched. This CDR3 is 16 amino acids long. In germline, CDR1 is SGHAT, CDR2 FQNNGV. The CDR3 bases are TGTGCCAGCAGCTTCTCCAGCGGGGGTGTCCCCGGGGAGCTGTTTTTT. It codes for CASSFSSGGVPGELFF.

This rearrangement joins TRBV7-9 to TRBJ1-3; the D is unclear. The CDR3 is 13 residues long. V lost 7 bases to trimming and J lost 0 bases, with 7 bases between them. Looked up from germline, CDR1 is SEHNR and CDR2 is FQNEAQ (reference sequence). Written as DNA, the CDR3 is TGTGCCAGCATGAGTAGCTCTGGAAACACCATATATTTT. It specifies CASMSSSGNTIYF. Full variable domain (remainder filled in from reference TRBV7-9 and TRBJ1-3): DTGVSQNPRHKITKRGQNVTFRCDPISEHNRLYWYRQTLGQGPEFLTYFQNEAQLEKSRLLSDRFSAERPKGSFSTLEIQRTEQGDSAMYLCASMSSSGNTIYFGEGSWLTVV.

This chain links TRBV11-3 with TRBJ2-1; 11 positions agree with TRBD2. CDR3 length: 16 amino acids. With V trimmed by 5 bases and J by 7 bases, 10 bases remained unmatched. Germline V gene sequence: CDR1 SGHNT, CDR2 YENEEA. This chain's CDR3 is CASSAYLAGGRNEQFF. The CDR3 DNA follows: TGTGCCAGCAGCGCCTACCTAGCGGGGGGCCGAAATGAGCAGTTCTTC.

This rearrangement joins TRBV4-1 to TRBJ2-3; D call uncertain. V was cut by 0 bases and J by 2 bases, with 12 bases left in between. CDR1 is MGHRA, CDR2 YSYEKL, per germline. The CDR3 extends over 16 amino acids. CDR3 region: CASSQEAPPNTDTQYF. The DNA for the CDR3 is TGCGCCAGCAGCCAAGAGGCCCCGCCGAACACAGATACGCAGTATTTT.

The chain employs TRBV9 and TRBJ2-1; 9 positions match TRBD1. V lost 4 bases and J lost 7; bases outside the gene matches: 9. The CDR3 contains 15 residues. The germline V gene encodes CDR1 SGDLS and CDR2 YYNGEE. CDR3 sequence: CASSWGGQGLNEQFF. The CDR3, as DNA: TGTGCCAGCAGCTGGGGGGGACAGGGCTTGAATGAGCAGTTCTTC.

The CDR3 nucleotides are TGTGCCTCAGGCCAAGACCTCGGCGCAGGAAGGACCCAGTACTTC. Its translation: CASGQDLGAGRTQYF. The chain joins TRBV19 to TRBJ2-5; no firm D call. With 11 bases removed from V and 7 bases from J, the gap between germline ends came to 26 bases. The CDR3 loop spans 15 amino acids. Germline values: CDR1 LNHDA, CDR2 SQIVND (reference sequence).

This clone was detected a few times. The chain uses TRBV5-8 and TRBJ1-4, with 7 positions matching TRBD1. Germline V gene sequence: CDR1 SGHTS, CDR2 YDEGEE. This CDR3 is 14 amino acids long. Germline trimming cut 0 bases from V and 13 bases from J; bases unmatched to any gene: 9. CDR3 sequence reads: CASSLGIDREGLFF. CDR3 in DNA: TGTGCCAGCAGCTTGGGGATAGACAGGGAAGGACTGTTTTTT. Looking up the rest from reference TRBV5-8 and TRBJ1-4 gives the full variable domain: EAGVTQSPTHLIKTRGQQATLRCSPISGHTSVYWYQQALGLGLQFLLWYDEGEERNRGNFPPRFSGRQFPNYSSELNVNALELEDSALYLCASSLGIDREGLFFGSGTQLSVL.